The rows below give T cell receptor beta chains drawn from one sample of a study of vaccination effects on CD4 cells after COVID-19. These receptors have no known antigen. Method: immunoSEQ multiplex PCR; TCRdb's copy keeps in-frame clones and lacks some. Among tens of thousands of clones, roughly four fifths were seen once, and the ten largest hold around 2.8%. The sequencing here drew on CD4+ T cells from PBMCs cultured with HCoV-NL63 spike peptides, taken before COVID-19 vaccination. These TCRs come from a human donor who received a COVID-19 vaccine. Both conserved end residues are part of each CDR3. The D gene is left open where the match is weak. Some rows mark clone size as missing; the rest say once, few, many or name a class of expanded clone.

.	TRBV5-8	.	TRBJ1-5	TGTGCCAGCAGCCCATACAGGGAGCCTCAGCCCCAGCATTTT	CASSPYREPQPQHF
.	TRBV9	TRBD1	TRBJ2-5	TGTGCCAGCAGCGTAGCCCCCGGGACAGAAGAGACCCAGTACTTC	CASSVAPGTEETQYF
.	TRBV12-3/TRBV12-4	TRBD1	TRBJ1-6	TGTGCCAGCAGTGGACAGGGGAGGTCACCCCTCCACTTT	CASSGQGRSPLHF
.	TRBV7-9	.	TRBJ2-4	TGTGCCAGCAGCCCCTCAGGGCTCAAAAACATTCAGTACTTC	CASSPSGLKNIQYF
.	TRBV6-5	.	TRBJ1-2	TGTGCCAGCAGGGGGGAAGGGACACGAGATGGCTACACCTTC	CASRGEGTRDGYTF
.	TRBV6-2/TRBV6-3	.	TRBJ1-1	TGTGCCAGCAGTTATCTTGGTGGGATGACTGAAGCTTTCTTT	CASSYLGGMTEAFF
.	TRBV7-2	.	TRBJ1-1	TGTGCCAGCAGCTTAGTCGGCCTAATGAACACTGAAGCTTTCTTT	CASSLVGLMNTEAFF
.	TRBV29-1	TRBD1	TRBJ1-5	TGCAGCGTTCTAGGGACAGGGGGCCCCAATCAGCCCCAGCATTTT	CSVLGTGGPNQPQHF
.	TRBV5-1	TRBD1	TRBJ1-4	TGCGCCAGCAGCCTCAGGGGGCAGGATGAAAAACTGTTTTTT	CASSLRGQDEKLFF
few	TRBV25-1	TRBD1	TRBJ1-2	TGTGCCAGCAGTCCGGCAGGGGGTAGTGGCTACACCTTC	CASSPAGGSGYTF